This T cell receptor (beta chain) is from a study of CD8 T cells in Susac syndrome. A quantity of about 0.5 to 1 ug RNA underwent reverse transcription using random hexamers. Each CDR3 protein is one row after TCRdb ran MiXCR on the immunoSEQ multiplex PCR reads. The sample yields around 50,000 distinct CDR3 sequences, 92% seen once. The CDR3 is 13 amino acids. The clonotype comes from a human donor in good health. Sequenced: CD8+ T cells from PBMCs. The chain links TRBV21-1 to TRBJ2-7; the D call TRBD2 from the table was never checked on the DNA. TRBV21-1 is a recognized pseudogene. The CDR3 loop reads CASGLAVIYEQYF. The CDR3, as DNA: TGTGCCAGCGGACTAGCGGTAATCTACGAGCAGTACTTC.